The 8 T cell receptor beta chains listed next were all sequenced from one sample in a study of early T cells in non-severe SARS-CoV-2 infection. TCRdb ran MiXCR on the 5' RACE reads and lists one entry per CDR3 protein. The table lists around 58,000 distinct CDR3 sequences, around 4.9% of them singletons, with 4% to 5% in the top ten. Sequencing input: whole blood. These receptors all come from an adult who was a healthcare worker with PCR-confirmed SARS-CoV-2 infection or an uninfected control (not recorded which).

This clonotype was counted ten times or more. This chain connects TRBV7-9 to TRBJ2-7, with D perhaps TRBD1 or TRBD2 (5 bases each). CDR3 length: 14 residues. The ends were cut back, 0 bases at V and 5 bases at J, with 11 bases in the middle. CDR1 SEHNR and CDR2 FQNEAQ come from the germline V gene (reference sequence). The CDR3: CASSLAQGPHEQYF. The CDR3 DNA reads as TGTGCCAGCAGCTTAGCCCAGGGACCCCACGAGCAGTACTTC.

The chain is built from TRBV20-1 and TRBJ1-2; the match to TRBD1 covers 10 bases. The CDR3 extends over 13 amino acids. Trimming took 6 bases from V and 7 from J; bases not matched to a gene: 8. Germline V gene sequence: CDR1 DFQATT, CDR2 SNEGSKA (reference sequence). CDR3 in amino acids: CSAPMTGGFGYTF. The CDR3 bases are TGCAGTGCCCCTATGACAGGGGGCTTTGGCTACACCTTC.

This clonotype has a count of ten or more. This chain connects TRBV20-1 to TRBJ1-3; 8 bases map to TRBD1. CDR1 and CDR2 (germline): DFQATT, SNEGSKA (reference sequence). This CDR3 is built from 14 residues. The V gene end was trimmed by 6 bases and the J gene end by 3 bases; junction bases not matched to a gene: 7. The CDR3 is CSAVSTGDGNTIYF. The CDR3 nucleotides read TGCAGTGCCGTCTCGACAGGGGATGGAAACACCATATATTTT.

At least ten counts were recorded for this clonotype. The V and J genes are TRBV4-2 and TRBJ2-7; 9 bases line up with TRBD2. Germline CDR1 is LGHNA and CDR2 is YNFKEQ. The V gene end was trimmed by 1 base and the J gene end by 6 bases; junction bases not matched to a gene: 4. The CDR3 length is 14 residues. For the CDR3, the DNA is TGTGCCAGCAGCCAAGGATTAGCGGGAGCCGAGCAGTACTTC. It is translated as CASSQGLAGAEQYF.

This clonotype occurred many times. J is TRBJ1-3 and V is TRBV6-6; unclear D gene. Per germline, CDR1 MNHNY and CDR2 SVGAGI (reference sequence). This CDR3 has 14 amino acids. V lost 8 bases and J 4 bases, leaving 15 bases between the germline ends. Here the CDR3 reads CASLNIKEGNTIYF. DNA of the CDR3: TGTGCCAGCTTGAACATTAAGGAAGGAAACACCATATATTTT.

There are a few counts of this clonotype. This chain connects TRBV7-8 to TRBJ2-1; D remains ambiguous. V lost 5 bases and J 8 bases, leaving 10 bases between the germline ends. There are 12 residues in the CDR3. Germline values: CDR1 SGHVS, CDR2 FQNEAQ. The CDR3 DNA sequence: TGTGCCAGCAGCAGACCTCGAGATGAGCAGTTCTTC. The encoded protein is CASSRPRDEQFF.

This clonotype was observed many times. This rearrangement joins TRBV5-6 to TRBJ2-3; D gene unclear. Germline loops: CDR1 SGHDT, CDR2 YYEEEE. This CDR3 region has 16 residues. V lost 6 bases to trimming and J lost 6 bases, with 23 bases between them. CDR3 region: CASTILSPGLVDTQYF. The CDR3 DNA reads as TGTGCCAGCACCATTCTAAGCCCCGGGTTGGTGGATACGCAGTATTTT. The entire variable domain, with the rest obtained from reference TRBV5-6 and TRBJ2-3, is as follows: DAGVTQSPTHLIKTRGQQVTLRCSPKSGHDTVSWYQQALGQGPQFIFQYYEEEERQRGNFPDRFSGHQFPNYSSELNVNALLLGDSALYLCASTILSPGLVDTQYFGPGTRLTVL.

This clonotype was picked up many times. This chain joins TRBV6-6 and TRBJ2-2; D is unresolved. V lost 4 bases and J 0 bases, leaving 6 bases between the germline ends. The CDR3 sequence is 14 residues long. CDR1 and CDR2 (germline): MNHNY, SVGAGI (reference sequence). For the CDR3, the DNA is TGTGCCAGCAGTTCCCTATCGAACACCGGGGAGCTGTTTTTT. It specifies CASSSLSNTGELFF.